The rows below give T cell receptor beta chains drawn from one sample of a study of shared clonotypes between healthy human individuals. Here immunoSEQ multiplex PCR was the method, and the copy in TCRdb shows in-frame clones only, minus some. The sample contains 650,000 to 700,000 clones, about nine tenths of which appear only once. Sequenced material: memory CD8+ T cells from PBMCs. These receptors all stem from a man between 18 and 35 years old in good health. Some clones in this sample may be carry-over from other donors' samples. Each CDR3 is given with its conserved first and last residue. A D gene is named only where the DNA matches it firmly.

>TRBV7-9|NA
CASSFDTDTQYF
>TRBV7-3|TRBD2
CASSLGTSGNEQYF
>TRBV27|NA
CASSLAGWGPYEQYF
>TRBV2|NA
CASSLAGNPHEQYF
>TRBV6-5|NA
CASSSRVYNQPQHF
>TRBV29-1|NA
CSVDLTGMNTEAFF
>TRBV4-3|NA
CASSAGRGVYGYTF
>TRBV19|TRBD1
CASKDRVYSNQPQHF
>TRBV4-3|TRBD2
CASSQTLAGEEEQYF
>TRBV4-1|TRBD2
CASSQPYVAGNEQFF
>TRBV9|NA
CASSVGERVEQFF
>TRBV27|TRBD1
CASDLRLRQGGEKLFF
>TRBV7-2|NA
CASSLGQDHYEQYF
>TRBV27|NA
CASSLGSTNEKLFF
>TRBV30|NA
CAWTLGLTTNEKLFF
>TRBV27|NA
CASSLSWQDYEQYF
>TRBV5-1|NA
CASSLDYSDHNEQFF
>TRBV6-5|NA
CASSPLGTEAFF
>TRBV27|TRBD2
CASSLAGAGANVLTF
>TRBV15|NA
CATSRDLRGADGYTF
>TRBV15|TRBD1
CATQGGLYEKLFF
>TRBV6-1|NA
CASSEIEAANQPQHF
>TRBV4-2|TRBD2
CASSPLAGGPYEQYF
>TRBV9|TRBD1
CASSEGQGNLFDTIYF
>TRBV27|NA
CASAPGPIRRETQYF
>TRBV28|TRBD1
CASSLGQGAHEQYF
>TRBV5-1|TRBD2
CASSLFRGGLDSYEQYF
>TRBV5-1|NA
CASSLFEGEIGETQYF
>TRBV5-6|NA
CASSPARDFPSTDTQYF
>TRBV11-2|NA
CASSLARGDYEQYF
>TRBV28|TRBD2
CASSLFLAGAGETQYF
>TRBV5-1|NA
CASSLSGTEAFF
>TRBV6-5|TRBD2
CASSYSNGLAGDTQYF
>TRBV6-1|TRBD1
CASSDLGQGVDTQYF
>TRBV7-3|TRBD1
CASSSWDRGGTGELFF
>TRBV7-9|NA
CASSLDLGGRFNQPQHF